This record looks at one T cell receptor (beta chain) sequence and its context. The record originates from a study of T-cell reconstitution after alpha-beta-depleted transplantation in children. V shed 5 bases and J 4 bases; nucleotides not matched to a gene: 6. There are 15 residues in the CDR3. Germline V gene lookup returns CDR1 SGHTA and CDR2 FQGNSA. TCRbeta library preparation incorporated unique molecular identifiers. In TCRdb, the PCR reads were re-called with MiXCR into one record per CDR3 protein. Among hundreds of thousands of distinct CDR3 sequences, approximately 17% were seen once, and the ten largest hold 1.1%.

The rearrangement joins TRBV7-2 to TRBJ2-1, with 9 bases identical to TRBD1. The input for sequencing was PBMCs from the stem cell graft donor, taken from the stem cell graft. This TCR was sampled from a human donor who donated a stem cell graft to a child with acute myeloid leukemia. CDR3 sequence (DNA): TGTGCCAGCAGCGCCGGGACAGGGCTTTACAATGAGCAGTTCTTC. Its translation is CASSAGTGLYNEQFF. The full variable domain, rest sourced from reference TRBV7-2 and TRBJ2-1, is GAGVSQSPSNKVTEKGKDVELRCDPISGHTALYWYRQSLGQGLEFLIYFQGNSAPDKSGLPSDRFSAERTGGSVSTLTIQRTQQEDSAVYLCASSAGTGLYNEQFFGPGTRLTVL.